These 2 T cell receptor beta chains were sequenced from one sample in a study of blood T cell repertoires in COVID-19. Data came from immunoSEQ multiplex PCR; TCRdb stores just in-frame clones and leaves some out. The repertoire includes around 210,000 clones, roughly 84% of them detected once, and over 10% sits in the top ten. Sample: peripheral blood. The source of these receptors is a human donor in a cohort sampled during active COVID-19.

The rearrangement links TRBV12-3 or TRBV12-4 to TRBJ2-1, with a tentative D call TRBD2 (6 bases). The CDR3 runs to 13 residues. V was pared by 6 bases and J by 6 bases, with 12 bases between. Here the CDR3 DNA reads TGTGCCAGCAGCCCAGTGGGGGGCAATGAGCAGTTCTTC. It yields the protein CASSPVGGNEQFF.

The genes are TRBV14 and TRBJ2-2, with D tentatively TRBD1 (5 bases). The CDR3 totals 16 residues. The germline V gene encodes CDR1 SGHDN and CDR2 FVKESK. The V gene lost 1 base and the J gene lost 4 bases, with 13 bases spanning the gap. CDR3 sequence reads: CASSQAIGVGTGELFF. The CDR3 DNA is TGTGCCAGCAGCCAAGCTATAGGGGTCGGCACCGGGGAGCTGTTTTTT.